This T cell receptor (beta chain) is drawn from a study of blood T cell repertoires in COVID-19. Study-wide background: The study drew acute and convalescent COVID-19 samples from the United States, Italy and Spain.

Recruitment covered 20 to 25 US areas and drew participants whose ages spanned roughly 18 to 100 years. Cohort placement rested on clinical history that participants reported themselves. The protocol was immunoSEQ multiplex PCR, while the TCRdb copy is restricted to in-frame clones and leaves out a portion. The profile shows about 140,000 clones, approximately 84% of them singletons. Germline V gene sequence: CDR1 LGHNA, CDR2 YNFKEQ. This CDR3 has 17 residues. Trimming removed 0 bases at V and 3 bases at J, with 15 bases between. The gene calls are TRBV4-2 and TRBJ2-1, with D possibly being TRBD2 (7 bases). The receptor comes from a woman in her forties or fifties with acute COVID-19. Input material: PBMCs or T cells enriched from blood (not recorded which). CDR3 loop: CASSQDRGGDLYNEQFF. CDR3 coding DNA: TGTGCCAGCAGCCAAGATAGGGGGGGAGACCTCTACAATGAGCAGTTCTTC.